This TCR beta chain was sequenced during a study of blood T cell repertoires in COVID-19. Across the whole study: Samples representing acute and convalescent COVID-19 were sourced from the United States, Italy and Spain. Sources were T cells, B-cell-depleted T cells, or PBMCs; the material itself was cDNA or gDNA.

In the study's own analysis: The assay estimated nucleated cells by amplifying reference gene primers. The protocol was immunoSEQ multiplex PCR, while the TCRdb copy is restricted to in-frame clones and leaves out a portion. The V and J calls and the clone size are those of that table, but D and trimming were determined from the DNA. This sample yields around 99,000 clones, of which about four fifths are seen a single time; 15% to 20% belongs to the top ten. The clonotype originates from a woman aged 80 or over with active or convalescent COVID-19. The sample was peripheral blood.

The CDR3 nucleotides are TGTGCCAGCAGCTTGTCAGTAGCGGGAGACAGAAACATTCAGTACTTC. This codes for CASSLSVAGDRNIQYF. The chain carries TRBV5-4 and TRBJ2-4, with 9 positions matching TRBD2. This CDR3 comprises 16 residues. The germline V gene encodes CDR1 SGHNT and CDR2 YYREEE (reference sequence). Trimming removed 1 base from V and 6 bases from J; junction bases left unmatched: 8.